The 5 T cell receptor beta chains below were found in one sample sequenced in a study of technical replicates of blood from a handful of donors. The assay was immunoSEQ multiplex PCR, and TCRdb's table has in-frame clones only and misses some. Among 90,000 to 100,000 clones listed, roughly 95% were seen once. Material for sequencing was T cells isolated from PBMCs. These receptors came from a human donor in good health.

V and J are TRBV7-8 and TRBJ2-2, with TRBD2 matching over 9 bases. Germline assignment: CDR1 SGHVS and CDR2 FQNEAQ. The trim removed 5 bases at V and 0 bases at J, leaving 7 bases unmatched. The CDR3 runs 17 residues. Written as DNA, the CDR3 is TGTGCCAGCAGCCCCTCCGGCGGGGGGGCGAACACCGGGGAGCTGTTTTTT. Encoded protein: CASSPSGGGANTGELFF.

The chain carries TRBV5-4 and TRBJ1-2, with a possible D match to TRBD1 (5 bases). Germline loops: CDR1 SGHNT, CDR2 YYREEE (reference sequence). Trimming took 5 bases from V and 6 from J, leaving 14 bases between them. The CDR3 covers 13 residues. The CDR3 here is CASSPPAGNGYTF. As DNA, the CDR3 is TGTGCCAGCAGTCCTCCGGCAGGGAATGGCTACACCTTC.

The chain combines TRBV14 with TRBJ1-1, with unresolved D. V shed 2 bases and J shed 9 bases, with 13 bases lying between them. The CDR3 sequence is 13 residues long. Germline CDR1 reads SGHDN; CDR2 reads FVKESK. The chain's CDR3 is CASSQNGRLKAFF. CDR3 coding DNA: TGTGCCAGCAGCCAAAATGGAAGACTGAAAGCTTTCTTT. The whole variable domain, remainder taken from reference TRBV14 and TRBJ1-1, is EAGVTQFPSHSVIEKGQTVTLRCDPISGHDNLYWYRRVMGKEIKFLLHFVKESKQDESGMPNNRFLAERTGGTYSTLKVQPAELEDSGVYFCASSQNGRLKAFFGQGTRLTVV.

The chain carries TRBV30 and TRBJ1-5, with a possible D match to TRBD1 (5 bases). The CDR3 length is 13 residues. Trimming took 4 bases from V and 6 from J, leaving 13 bases between them. CDR1 is GTSNPN, CDR2 SVGIG, per germline (reference sequence). This chain's CDR3 is CAWTTGAGQPQHF. Written as DNA, the CDR3 is TGTGCCTGGACCACAGGAGCAGGTCAGCCCCAGCATTTT.

The J gene is TRBJ2-1, the V gene TRBV4-1; D might be TRBD2 (5 bases). The CDR3 covers 15 residues. V gave up 1 base and J gave up 5 bases, with 12 bases separating them. CDR1 and CDR2 from the germline V gene are MGHRA and YSYEKL. For the CDR3, the DNA is TGCGCCAGCAGCCAAGGAGGGAGAACCCACAATGAGCAGTTCTTC. This translates into CASSQGGRTHNEQFF.